This T cell receptor (beta chain) originates from a study of beta chain features in type 1 diabetes. Study-wide findings and caveats: It was among patients, rather than healthy donors, that naive, central memory and Treg TCRB repertoires appeared more similar. Whatever favoring of shorter templates PCR might show would apply equally to patients and controls.

The sample holds a few counts of this clone. Its antigen is undetermined. Every donor had blood drawn once into heparin, roughly 100 mL on average. V trimming: 6 bases; J trimming: 2 bases; junction bases outside the gene matches: 6. The CDR3 has 14 residues. Germline V lookup: CDR1 MDHEN, CDR2 SYDVKM. All of the isolated RNA was reverse transcribed, so expressed TCRB transcripts were sequenced. Method: immunoSEQ multiplex PCR; TCRdb's copy keeps in-frame clones and lacks some. The table has about 330,000 clones, roughly 9.6% seen once. Sequencing was done on a sample of naive CD4+ T cells from blood. The chain couples TRBV28 to TRBJ2-5; TRBD1 matches 7 bases. This TCR came from a woman in her 30s in good health. The CDR3 loop reads CASSPLGQQETQYF. CDR3 DNA: TGTGCCAGCAGCCCTCTGGGACAGCAAGAGACCCAGTACTTC.